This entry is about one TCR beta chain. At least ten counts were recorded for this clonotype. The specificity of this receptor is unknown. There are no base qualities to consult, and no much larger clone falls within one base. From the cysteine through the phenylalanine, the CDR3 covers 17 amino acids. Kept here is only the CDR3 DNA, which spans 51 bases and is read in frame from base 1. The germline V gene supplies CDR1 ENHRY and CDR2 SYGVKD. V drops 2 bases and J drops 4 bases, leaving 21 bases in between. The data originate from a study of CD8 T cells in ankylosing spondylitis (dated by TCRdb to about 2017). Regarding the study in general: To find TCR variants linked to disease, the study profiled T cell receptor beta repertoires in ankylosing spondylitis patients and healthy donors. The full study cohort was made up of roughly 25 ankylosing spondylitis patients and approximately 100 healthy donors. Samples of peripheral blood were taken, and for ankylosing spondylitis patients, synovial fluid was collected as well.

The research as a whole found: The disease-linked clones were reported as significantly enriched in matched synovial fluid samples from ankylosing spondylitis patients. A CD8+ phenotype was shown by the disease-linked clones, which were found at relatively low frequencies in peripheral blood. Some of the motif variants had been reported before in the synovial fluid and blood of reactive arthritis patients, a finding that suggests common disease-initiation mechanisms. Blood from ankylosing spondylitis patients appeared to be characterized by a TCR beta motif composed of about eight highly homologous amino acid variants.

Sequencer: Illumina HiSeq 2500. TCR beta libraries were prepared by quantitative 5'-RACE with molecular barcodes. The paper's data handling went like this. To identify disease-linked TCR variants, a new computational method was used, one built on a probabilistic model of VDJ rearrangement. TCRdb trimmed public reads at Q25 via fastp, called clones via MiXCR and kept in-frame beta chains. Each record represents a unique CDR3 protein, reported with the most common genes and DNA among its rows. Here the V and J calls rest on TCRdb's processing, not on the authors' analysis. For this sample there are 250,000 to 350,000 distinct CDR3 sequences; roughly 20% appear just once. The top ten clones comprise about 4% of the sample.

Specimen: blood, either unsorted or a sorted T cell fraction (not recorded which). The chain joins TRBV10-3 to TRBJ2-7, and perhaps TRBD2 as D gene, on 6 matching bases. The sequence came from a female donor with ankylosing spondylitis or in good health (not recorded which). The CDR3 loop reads CAISETVSGLRKYEQYF. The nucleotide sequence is TGTGCCATCAGTGAGACTGTTAGCGGATTGAGAAAATACGAGCAGTACTTC.